This T cell receptor (beta chain) was found in a study of blood T cells in healthy people across ages. It was with a sample-barcoded 5' primer and a J-beta primer mix that a second PCR of roughly 7 to 12 cycles was run. All cDNA molecules were each tagged by a template-switch adaptor with 12 random nucleotides. TCRdb fed the 5' RACE reads into MiXCR, producing one record per CDR3 protein. This table holds around 900,000 distinct CDR3 sequences, more than 25% found once. Trimming cost V 2 bases and J 5 bases; bases outside gene matches: 13. Germline V lookup: CDR1 ENHRY, CDR2 SYGVKD. This CDR3 spans 18 amino acids.

This receptor was taken from a woman older than 75 in good health. Sample: blood. The rearrangement links TRBV10-3 to TRBJ2-5, with 11 bases matching TRBD2. CDR3 loop: CAISEAGRGTSGRETQYF. CDR3 sequence (DNA): TGTGCCATCAGTGAGGCGGGTCGGGGGACTAGCGGACGGGAGACCCAGTACTTC.